This paragraph covers one T cell receptor (beta chain) sequence. The target antigen is unknown. This entry is derived from a study of cytomegalovirus exposure and HLA in healthy donors. About the research overall: For the roughly 400 genotyped donors, 80% to 90% fell within the Caucasian-associated ancestry cluster. General observations from the study: In vitro assays verified that three CMV-associated chains recognized CMV antigens specifically. It has been reported that TCR beta sequences accurately predicted the HLA-A and HLA-B alleles of most subjects. Previously analyzed data showed that most TCR beta V segments were productive at a frequency of about 87% or about 30%.

The CDR3 is made up of 14 amino acids. CDR1 is LNHNV, CDR2 YYDKDF, per germline (reference sequence). With 1 base removed from V and 2 bases from J, the gap between germline ends came to 8 bases. Primers included in the PCR were 60 Vbeta and 13 Jbeta primers. The table came from immunoSEQ multiplex PCR; TCRdb's copy has only in-frame clones and leaves some out. The profile shows a few hundred thousand clones, 60% to 85% of them singletons. Material for sequencing was PBMCs. This TCR was sampled from a man in his forties or fifties in good health and CMV-seronegative. The V and J genes are TRBV15 and TRBJ1-2, with a tentative D call TRBD1 (5 bases). The CDR3 region has the DNA TGTGCCACCAGCAGAGGACAGAGAAACTATGGCTACACCTTC. Protein: CATSRGQRNYGYTF.